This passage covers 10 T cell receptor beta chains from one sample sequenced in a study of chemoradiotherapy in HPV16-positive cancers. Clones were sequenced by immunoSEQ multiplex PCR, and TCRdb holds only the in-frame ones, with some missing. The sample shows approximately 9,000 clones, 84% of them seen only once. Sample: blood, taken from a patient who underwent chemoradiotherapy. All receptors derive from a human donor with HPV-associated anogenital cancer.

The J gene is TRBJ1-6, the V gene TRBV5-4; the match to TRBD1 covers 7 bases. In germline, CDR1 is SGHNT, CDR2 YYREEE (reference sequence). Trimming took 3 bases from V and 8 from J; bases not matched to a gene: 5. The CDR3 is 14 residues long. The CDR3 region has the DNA TGTGCCAGCAGCTCTACAGGGGATGATTCACCCCTCCACTTT. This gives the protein CASSSTGDDSPLHF. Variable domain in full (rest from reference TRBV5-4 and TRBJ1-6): ETGVTQSPTHLIKTRGQQVTLRCSSQSGHNTVSWYQQALGQGPQFIFQYYREEENGRGNFPPRFSGLQFPNYSSELNVNALELDDSALYLCASSSTGDDSPLHFGNGTRLTVT.

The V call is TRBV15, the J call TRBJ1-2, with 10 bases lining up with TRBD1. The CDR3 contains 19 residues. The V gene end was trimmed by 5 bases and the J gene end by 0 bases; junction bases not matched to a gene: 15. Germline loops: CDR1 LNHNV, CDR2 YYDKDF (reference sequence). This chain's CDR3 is CATSPFFSGQGLANYGYTF. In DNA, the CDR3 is TGTGCCACCAGCCCCTTCTTCTCGGGACAGGGGTTAGCTAACTATGGCTACACCTTC.

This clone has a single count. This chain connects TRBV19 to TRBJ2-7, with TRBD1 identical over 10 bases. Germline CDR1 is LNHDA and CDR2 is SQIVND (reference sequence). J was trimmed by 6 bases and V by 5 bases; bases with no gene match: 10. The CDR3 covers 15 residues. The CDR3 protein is CASSPFSGTGVEQYF. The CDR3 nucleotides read TGTGCCAGTAGTCCGTTCTCCGGGACAGGGGTCGAGCAGTACTTC. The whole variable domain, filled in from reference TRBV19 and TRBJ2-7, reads DGGITQSPKYLFRKEGQNVTLSCEQNLNHDAMYWYRQDPGQGLRLIYYSQIVNDFQKGDIAEGYSVSREKKESFPLTVTSAQKNPTAFYLCASSPFSGTGVEQYFGPGTRLTVT.

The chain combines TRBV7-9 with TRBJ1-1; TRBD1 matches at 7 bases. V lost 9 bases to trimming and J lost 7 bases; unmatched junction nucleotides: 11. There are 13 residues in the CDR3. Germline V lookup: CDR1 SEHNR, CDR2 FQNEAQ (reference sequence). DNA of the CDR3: TGTGCCAGTCCGGGGGACAGCCCCTTTGAAGCTTTCTTT. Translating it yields CASPGDSPFEAFF. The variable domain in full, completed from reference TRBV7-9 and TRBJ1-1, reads DTGVSQNPRHKITKRGQNVTFRCDPISEHNRLYWYRQTLGQGPEFLTYFQNEAQLEKSRLLSDRFSAERPKGSFSTLEIQRTEQGDSAMYLCASPGDSPFEAFFGQGTRLTVV.

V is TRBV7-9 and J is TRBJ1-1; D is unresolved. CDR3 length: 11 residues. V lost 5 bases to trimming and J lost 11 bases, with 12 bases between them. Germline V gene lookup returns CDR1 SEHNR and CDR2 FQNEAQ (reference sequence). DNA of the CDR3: TGTGCCAGCAGCCCTCGATCCTGGGCTTTCTTT. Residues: CASSPRSWAFF.

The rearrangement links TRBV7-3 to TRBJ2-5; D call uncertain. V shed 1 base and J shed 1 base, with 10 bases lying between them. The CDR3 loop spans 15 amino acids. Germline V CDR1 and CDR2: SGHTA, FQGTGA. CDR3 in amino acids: CASSLNSQFQETQYF. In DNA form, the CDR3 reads TGTGCCAGCAGCTTAAATAGTCAGTTCCAAGAGACCCAGTACTTC. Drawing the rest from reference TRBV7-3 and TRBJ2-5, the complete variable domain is GAGVSQTPSNKVTEKGKYVELRCDPISGHTALYWYRQSLGQGPEFLIYFQGTGAADDSGLPNDRFFAVRPEGSVSTLKIQRTERGDSAVYLCASSLNSQFQETQYFGPGTRLLVL.

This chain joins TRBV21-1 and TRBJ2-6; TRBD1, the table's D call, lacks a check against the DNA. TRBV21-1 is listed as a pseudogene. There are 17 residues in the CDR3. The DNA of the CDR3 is TGTGCCAGCAGCCAATGGGGACAGGTCGTGGGGGCCAACGTCCTGACTTTC. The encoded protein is CASSQWGQVVGANVLTF.

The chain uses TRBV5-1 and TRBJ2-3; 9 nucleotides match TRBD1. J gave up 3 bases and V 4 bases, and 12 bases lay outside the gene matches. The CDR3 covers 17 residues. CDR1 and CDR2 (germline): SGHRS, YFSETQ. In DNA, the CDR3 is TGCGCCAGCAGCCCTAACCTACAGGGGGCTTCGACAGATACGCAGTATTTT. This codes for CASSPNLQGASTDTQYF.

The CDR3 DNA follows: TGCGCCAGCAGCCAAGGAACAGTGGGGACAGGTTTCGCCAAAAACATTCAGTACTTC. It yields the protein CASSQGTVGTGFAKNIQYF. The chain is built from TRBV4-3 and TRBJ2-4; TRBD1 matches 8 bases. CDR1 is LGHNA, CDR2 YSLEER, per germline. V trimming: 1 base; J trimming: 1 base; junction bases outside the gene matches: 12. The CDR3 sequence is 19 residues long.

The CDR3 nucleotides are TGTGCCATCAGTGCTCAGGGACAGGGGGTGTCAGGGGAGCTGTTTTTT. Its translation is CAISAQGQGVSGELFF. The rearrangement uses TRBV10-3 and TRBJ2-2; 11 nucleotides match TRBD1. The V gene's germline CDR1 is ENHRY and CDR2 SYGVKD. Losses at the gene ends were 4 bases for V and 8 bases for J; bases not matched to a gene: 9. This CDR3 region has 16 residues.